A selection of T cell receptor beta chains follows, all from one sample in a study of blood T cells in healthy people across ages. MiXCR, applied by TCRdb to the 5' RACE reads, yields one record per CDR3 protein. The sample records roughly 1,300,000 distinct CDR3 sequences, roughly 64% being singletons. The material sequenced was blood. The receptors come from a man aged 18 to 29 in good health. Both conserved end residues are part of each CDR3. D genes are given only for firm matches. The size of a clone is reported for some rows only, either as once, few or many, or as a class for expanded clones.

TRBD2 . TRBJ2-7 TRBV6-2/TRBV6-3 CASSRGDSGGAYEQYF TGTGCCAGCAGCCGAGGCGACAGCGGGGGGGCTTACGAGCAGTACTTC
. . TRBJ2-7 TRBV29-1 CSVGVGSSYEQYF TGCAGCGTTGGGGTAGGAAGCTCCTACGAGCAGTACTTC
TRBD1 . TRBJ2-1 TRBV11-2 CASSLGDRGNEQFF TGTGCCAGCAGCTTAGGGGACAGGGGAAATGAGCAGTTCTTC
. . TRBJ2-7 TRBV20-1 CSARDAGVSYEQYF TGCAGTGCTAGAGATGCCGGGGTTTCCTACGAGCAGTACTTC
TRBD1 . TRBJ1-2 TRBV5-1 CASSFQGAGGYTF TGCGCCAGCAGCTTTCAGGGGGCGGGCGGCTACACCTTC
. . TRBJ1-6 TRBV5-1 CASSWGMDPDNSPLHF TGCGCCAGCAGCTGGGGGATGGACCCGGATAATTCACCCCTCCACTTT
. . TRBJ2-7 TRBV5-5 CASRDSLRDEQYF TGTGCCAGCAGGGACTCCTTGCGTGACGAGCAGTACTTC
TRBD1 few TRBJ2-7 TRBV27 CASSRTGDHEQYF TGTGCCAGCAGCAGAACAGGGGATCACGAGCAGTACTTC
. . TRBJ2-7 TRBV11-2 CTSTGTDPYEQYF TGTACCAGTACCGGGACGGATCCGTACGAGCAGTACTTC
TRBD1 . TRBJ2-5 TRBV6-1 CASNDRASQETQYF TGTGCCAGCAATGACAGGGCTTCTCAAGAGACCCAGTACTTC
TRBD2 few TRBJ2-7 TRBV28 CASTSGTRFDEQYF TGTGCCAGCACGTCCGGGACTAGATTTGACGAGCAGTACTTC